Listed below are T cell receptor beta chains from one sample, sequenced in a study of cytomegalovirus exposure and HLA in healthy donors. Assay: immunoSEQ multiplex PCR; the TCRdb copy retains only in-frame clones and omits some. Of approximately 110,000 clones listed, 67% were seen once; the top ten hold 7.5% to 9%. Input material: PBMCs. These receptors were collected from a man younger than 35 in good health and CMV-seropositive. CDR3s include the opening cysteine and the closing phenylalanine or tryptophan. The D gene is left open where the match is weak. The size of a clone is reported for some rows only, either as once, few or many, or as a class for expanded clones.

V	size	J	D	DNA	CDR3
TRBV2	NA	TRBJ2-3	TRBD2	TGTGCCAGCAGTGTTCGGGGGGGCACAGATACGCAGTATTTT	CASSVRGGTDTQYF
TRBV28	NA	TRBJ2-2	NA	TGTGCCAGCAGCTCAACCCGGACAGCTAAGAACACCGGGGAGCTGTTTTTT	CASSSTRTAKNTGELFF
TRBV7-2	NA	TRBJ1-5	NA	TGTGCCAGCAGCTTAGGCAGGAACAATCAGCCCCAGCATTTT	CASSLGRNNQPQHF
TRBV2	NA	TRBJ1-1	NA	TGTGCCAGCAACGCGGAGAGAGCTAACACTGAAGCTTTCTTT	CASNAERANTEAFF
TRBV7-8	NA	TRBJ1-5	NA	TGTGCCAGCAGCTTTAAACAGGGTAATCAACCCCAGCATTTT	CASSFKQGNQPQHF
TRBV10-1	NA	TRBJ2-3	NA	TGCGCCAGCAGTGATTACAGGAGCACAGATACGCAGTATTTT	CASSDYRSTDTQYF
TRBV4-1	NA	TRBJ2-2	TRBD2	TGCGCCAGCAGCCCCCAGCGGGGGCCCGGGGAGCTGTTTTTT	CASSPQRGPGELFF
TRBV7-6	NA	TRBJ2-1	TRBD2	TGTGCCAGCAGCCCGCGAAATAGCGGGGGGGCGGTTGAGCAGTTCTTC	CASSPRNSGGAVEQFF
TRBV27	NA	TRBJ2-7	NA	TGTGCCAGCAGCCCGATTAGCCTCTCAGGGATCCACGAGCAGTACTTC	CASSPISLSGIHEQYF
TRBV11-2	many	TRBJ2-7	NA	TGTGCCAGCAGCTCCCGGACGGGAGAGCAGTACTTC	CASSSRTGEQYF
TRBV10-3	few	TRBJ1-4	NA	TGTGCCATCAGTGAGTCGAGCGGGGGGCGACTTAATGAAAAACTGTTTTTT	CAISESSGGRLNEKLFF
TRBV7-3	NA	TRBJ2-1	TRBD2	TGTGCCAGCAGCCCCGGCGGGGGAAGGAATGAGCAGTTCTTC	CASSPGGGRNEQFF
TRBV6-5	NA	TRBJ1-6	TRBD1	TGTGCCAGCAGTTCCGGACAGACAGGGCTCCTCCACTTT	CASSSGQTGLLHF
TRBV6-5	NA	TRBJ2-7	NA	TGTGCCAGCAGTACCGATCGAGGTATGCAGTACTTC	CASSTDRGMQYF
TRBV15	few	TRBJ2-3	NA	TGTGCCACCAGCAGGAACCGGGACACCGGGACGCAGTATTTT	CATSRNRDTGTQYF
TRBV5-1	NA	TRBJ2-3	NA	TGCGCCAGCAGCCTGGGAGCGGGCACAGATACGCAGTATTTT	CASSLGAGTDTQYF
TRBV29-1	NA	TRBJ2-1	NA	TGCAGCGCCTCTCGGGGGGCCGCCTACAATGAGCAGTTCTTC	CSASRGAAYNEQFF
TRBV2	NA	TRBJ2-1	TRBD2	TGTGCCAGCATTATTCCCGGCGGGGGGGCCAGGGATGAGCAGTTCTTC	CASIIPGGGARDEQFF
TRBV19	NA	TRBJ1-1	TRBD1	TGTGCCAGTACTCTACAGGGGAGGAACACTGAAGCTTTCTTT	CASTLQGRNTEAFF
TRBV4-2	NA	TRBJ2-3	TRBD2	TGTGCCAGCAGCCAAGAATATGCGGGGGGGCCGCCAGATACGCAGTATTTT	CASSQEYAGGPPDTQYF
TRBV21-1	NA	TRBJ2-5	NA	TGTGCCAGCAGCCGGGACCTTCGCCGGGACTGCGCTCGATGGACCCAGTACTTC	CASSRDLRRDCARWTQYF
TRBV29-1	NA	TRBJ2-5	TRBD2	TGCAGCGTTGAGGTACTAGCGAGACAAGAGACCCAGTACTTC	CSVEVLARQETQYF
TRBV5-4	NA	TRBJ2-3	TRBD2	TGTGCCAGCAGCTTTGGCGCTAGCGGGACTAGCACAGATACGCAGTATTTT	CASSFGASGTSTDTQYF
TRBV5-1	NA	TRBJ1-6	TRBD1	TGCGCCAGCAGGAAACCAGGGGGCTCCTATAATTCACCCCTCCACTTT	CASRKPGGSYNSPLHF
TRBV5-1	NA	TRBJ2-5	NA	TGCGCCAGCAGCTTTACAGGTCAAGAGACCCAGTACTTC	CASSFTGQETQYF
TRBV5-1	NA	TRBJ1-1	NA	TGCGCCAGCAGCTTGTCTATCGTTCCCACTGAAGCTTTCTTT	CASSLSIVPTEAFF
TRBV27	NA	TRBJ1-2	NA	TGTGCCAGCAGTTTTAAAACAGGGTTCTACGGCTACACCTTC	CASSFKTGFYGYTF
TRBV19	NA	TRBJ2-2	TRBD2	TGTGCCAGTAGTATTGGACTAGCGGGGGGTCCCGGGGAGCTGTTTTTT	CASSIGLAGGPGELFF
TRBV5-1	NA	TRBJ1-4	NA	TGTGCCAGCACCTCGGGTGAAAAACTGTTTTTT	CASTSGEKLFF
TRBV5-4	NA	TRBJ2-1	TRBD2	TGTGCCAGCAGCTTGAATTTGCTAGCGGGGGACAATGAGCAGTTCTTC	CASSLNLLAGDNEQFF
TRBV11-2	NA	TRBJ2-5	NA	TGTGCCAGCGACCCCGGGACAATACTTCAAGAGACCCAGTACTTC	CASDPGTILQETQYF
TRBV7-9	NA	TRBJ1-1	TRBD1	TGTGCCAGCAGGCGAACAGGGGACACTGAAGCTTTCTTT	CASRRTGDTEAFF
TRBV7-6	once	TRBJ2-7	NA	TGTGCCAGCAGCTTTGGCTCGGGGACCTACGAGCAGTACTTC	CASSFGSGTYEQYF
TRBV7-9	NA	TRBJ2-2	TRBD1	TGTGCCAGCAGCTTGGGACAGCCGAACACCGGGGAGCTGTTTTTT	CASSLGQPNTGELFF
TRBV5-1	NA	TRBJ1-2	NA	TGCGCCAGCAGCTTGGGGCACAGGGACGTCTATGGCTACACCTTC	CASSLGHRDVYGYTF
TRBV5-1	NA	TRBJ2-3	TRBD2	TGCGCCAGCAGCATAACTAGCGGGGGATTTACTATCCTTAGCACAGATACGCAGTATTTT	CASSITSGGFTILSTDTQYF
TRBV5-1	NA	TRBJ2-1	TRBD2	TGCGCCAGCAGCTTGGGGGTAGCGGGGTACAATGAGCAGTTCTTC	CASSLGVAGYNEQFF
TRBV6-5	NA	TRBJ1-1	NA	TGTGCCAGCAGTGATGCAGGTGAAGCTTTCTTT	CASSDAGEAFF
TRBV27	NA	TRBJ1-4	NA	TGTGCCAGCAGTTTGGATTGGGAGGGTGAAAAACTGTTTTTT	CASSLDWEGEKLFF
TRBV30	NA	TRBJ2-3	TRBD1	TGTGCCTGGAGCGTGGGGACAGGGTTCATAGATACGCAGTATTTT	CAWSVGTGFIDTQYF
TRBV5-5	few	TRBJ2-3	TRBD1	TGTGCCAGCAGAAAGACAGGGGGAACAGATACGCAGTATTTT	CASRKTGGTDTQYF
TRBV14	NA	TRBJ1-6	NA	TGTGCCAGCAGCTCAACACAGGGAAGCTCACCCCTCCACTTT	CASSSTQGSSPLHF
TRBV27	NA	TRBJ2-3	TRBD2	TGTGCCAGCAGTTCTCTAGCGGGGGGGCCGACGCAGTATTTT	CASSSLAGGPTQYF
TRBV6-5	NA	TRBJ2-1	NA	TGTGCCAGCAGGTCTACAGGGGGAGGGGAGTTCTTC	CASRSTGGGEFF
TRBV18	once	TRBJ2-7	TRBD1	TGTGCCAGCTCAGTGGGACAGAGCTACGAGCAGTACTTC	CASSVGQSYEQYF
TRBV10-2	few	TRBJ2-7	NA	TGCGCCAGCAACGGCAGGAACTACGAGCAGTACTTC	CASNGRNYEQYF
TRBV6-6	few	TRBJ2-2	NA	TGTGCCAGCAGTTCACGGTGGGGGGAGCTGTTTTTT	CASSSRWGELFF
TRBV7-9	few	TRBJ2-3	TRBD2	TGTGCCAGCAGCATAGCGGGGGGGACAGATACGCAGTATTTT	CASSIAGGTDTQYF
TRBV5-4	few	TRBJ1-1	NA	TGTGCCAGCAGCTTGGTCGGGACTGAAGCTTTCTTT	CASSLVGTEAFF
TRBV5-6	NA	TRBJ2-3	TRBD2	TGTGCCAGCAGCTGGGGACTATGGGCGGGGGGCCCAGATACGCAGTATTTT	CASSWGLWAGGPDTQYF
TRBV5-4	NA	TRBJ2-3	TRBD2	TGTGCCAGCAGCCGGACTAGCGGGACCTCAGATACGCAGTATTTT	CASSRTSGTSDTQYF
TRBV14	NA	TRBJ1-2	NA	TGTGCCAGCAGCCAAGGGGCGGGGAATGGCTACACCTTC	CASSQGAGNGYTF
TRBV27	few	TRBJ1-6	TRBD1	TGTGCCAGCAGTCGGGACAGTTATTCACCCCTCCACTTT	CASSRDSYSPLHF
TRBV28	NA	TRBJ1-2	NA	TGTGCCAGCAGTTCGGAGAACTATGGCTACACCTTC	CASSSENYGYTF
TRBV2	NA	TRBJ1-4	NA	TGTGCCAGCAGTTTGGACACCCACCAGGAAAAACTGTTTTTT	CASSLDTHQEKLFF